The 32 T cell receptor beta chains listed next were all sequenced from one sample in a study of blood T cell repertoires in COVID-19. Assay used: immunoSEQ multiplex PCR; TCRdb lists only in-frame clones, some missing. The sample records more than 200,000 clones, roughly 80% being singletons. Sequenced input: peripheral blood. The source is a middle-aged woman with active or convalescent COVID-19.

CDR3 sequence (DNA): TGCGCCAGCAGCCCCCAAAGGGGGCACTCACCCCTCCACTTT. As protein: CASSPQRGHSPLHF. The V call is TRBV5-1, the J call TRBJ1-6, with 7 bases identical to TRBD1. The CDR3 length is 14 residues. In germline, CDR1 is SGHRS, CDR2 YFSETQ. With V trimmed by 4 bases and J by 10 bases, 8 bases remained unmatched.

The CDR3 is CASSQGGRHLYEQYF. In DNA, the CDR3 is TGTGCCAGCAGCCAAGGGGGCCGCCATCTCTACGAGCAGTACTTC. The V gene is TRBV3-1 (or the pseudogene TRBV3-2), the J gene TRBJ2-7, with a possible D match to TRBD1 (5 bases). The germline CDR1 and CDR2 sequences are LGHDT and YNNKEL (reference sequence). This CDR3 has 15 amino acids. Trimming left V 1 base short and J 3 bases short, with 13 bases between.

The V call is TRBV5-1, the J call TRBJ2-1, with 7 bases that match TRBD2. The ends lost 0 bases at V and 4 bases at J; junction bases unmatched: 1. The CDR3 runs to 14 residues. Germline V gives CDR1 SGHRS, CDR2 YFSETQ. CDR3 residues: CASSLGGLYNEQFF. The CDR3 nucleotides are TGCGCCAGCAGCTTGGGGGGACTATACAATGAGCAGTTCTTC. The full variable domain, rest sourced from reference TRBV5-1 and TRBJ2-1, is KAGVTQTPRYLIKTRGQQVTLSCSPISGHRSVSWYQQTPGQGLQFLFEYFSETQRNKGNFPGRFSGRQFSNSRSEMNVSTLELGDSALYLCASSLGGLYNEQFFGPGTRLTVL.

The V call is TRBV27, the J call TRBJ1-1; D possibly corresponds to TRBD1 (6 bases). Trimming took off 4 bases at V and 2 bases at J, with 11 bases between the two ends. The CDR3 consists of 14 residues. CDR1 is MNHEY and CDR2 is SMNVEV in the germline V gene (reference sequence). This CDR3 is CASSWGGANTEAFF. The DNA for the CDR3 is TGTGCCAGCAGTTGGGGGGGCGCTAACACTGAAGCTTTCTTT.

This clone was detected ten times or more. The CDR3 spells CASSGHRDSSGGLSYNEQFF. The CDR3 region has the DNA TGTGCCAGCAGCGGCCACAGGGACAGTAGCGGGGGGCTTTCCTACAATGAGCAGTTCTTC. The chain employs TRBV7-6 and TRBJ2-1, with 10 bases lining up with TRBD2. Germline CDR1 reads SGHVS; CDR2 reads FNYEAQ. The CDR3 totals 20 residues. Trimming cost V 5 bases and J 1 base; bases outside gene matches: 17.

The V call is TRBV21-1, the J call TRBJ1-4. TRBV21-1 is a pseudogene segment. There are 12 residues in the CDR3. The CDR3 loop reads CASSSAGEKLFF. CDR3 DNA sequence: TGTGCCAGCAGCAGCGCCGGGGAAAAACTGTTTTTT.

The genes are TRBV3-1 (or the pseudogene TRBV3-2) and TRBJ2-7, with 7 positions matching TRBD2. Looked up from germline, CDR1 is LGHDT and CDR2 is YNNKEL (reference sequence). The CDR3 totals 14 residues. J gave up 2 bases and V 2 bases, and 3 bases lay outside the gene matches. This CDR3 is CASSQSGEAYEQYF. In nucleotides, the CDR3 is TGTGCCAGCAGCCAAAGCGGGGAGGCCTACGAGCAGTACTTC.

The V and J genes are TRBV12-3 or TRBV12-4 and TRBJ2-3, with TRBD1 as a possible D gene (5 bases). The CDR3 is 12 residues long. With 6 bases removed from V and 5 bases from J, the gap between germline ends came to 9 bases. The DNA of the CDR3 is TGTGCCAGCAGGGAAGGGGAAGATACGCAGTATTTT. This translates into CASREGEDTQYF.

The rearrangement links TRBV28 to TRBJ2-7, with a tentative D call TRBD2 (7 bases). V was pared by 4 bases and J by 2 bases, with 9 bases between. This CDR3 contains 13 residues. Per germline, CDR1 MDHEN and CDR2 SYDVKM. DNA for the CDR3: TGTGCCAGCAGTTCCGGGGGGCCCTACGAGCAGTACTTC. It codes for CASSSGGPYEQYF.

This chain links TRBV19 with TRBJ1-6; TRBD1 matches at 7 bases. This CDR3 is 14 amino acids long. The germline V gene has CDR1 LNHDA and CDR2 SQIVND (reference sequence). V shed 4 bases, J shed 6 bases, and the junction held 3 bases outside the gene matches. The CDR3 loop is CASSTDRSNSPLHF. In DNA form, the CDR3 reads TGTGCCAGTAGTACGGACAGGAGTAATTCACCCCTCCACTTT.

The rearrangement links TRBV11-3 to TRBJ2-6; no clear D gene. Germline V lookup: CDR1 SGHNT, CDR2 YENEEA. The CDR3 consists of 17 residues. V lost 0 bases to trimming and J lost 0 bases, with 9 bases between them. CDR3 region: CASSLEKRDSGANVLTF. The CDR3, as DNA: TGTGCCAGCAGCTTAGAAAAAAGAGACTCTGGGGCCAACGTCCTGACTTTC.

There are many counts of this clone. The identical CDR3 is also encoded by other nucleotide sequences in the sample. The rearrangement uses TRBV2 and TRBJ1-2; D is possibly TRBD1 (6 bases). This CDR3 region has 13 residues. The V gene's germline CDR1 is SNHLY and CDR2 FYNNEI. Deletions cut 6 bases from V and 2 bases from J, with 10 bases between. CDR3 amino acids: CASRGGRNYGYTF. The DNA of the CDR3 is TGTGCCAGCAGGGGGGGGCGAAACTATGGCTACACCTTC.

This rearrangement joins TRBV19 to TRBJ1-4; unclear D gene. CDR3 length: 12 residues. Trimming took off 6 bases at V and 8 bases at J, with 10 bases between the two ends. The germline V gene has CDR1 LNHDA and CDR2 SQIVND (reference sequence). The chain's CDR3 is CASSNVEEKLFF. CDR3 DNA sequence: TGTGCCAGTAGCAACGTAGAGGAAAAACTGTTTTTT.

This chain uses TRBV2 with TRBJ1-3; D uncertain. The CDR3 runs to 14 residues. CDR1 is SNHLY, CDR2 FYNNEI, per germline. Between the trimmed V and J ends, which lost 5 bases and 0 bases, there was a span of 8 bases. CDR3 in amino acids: CASSRFSSGNTIYF. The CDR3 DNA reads TGTGCCAGCAGTCGTTTTAGCTCTGGAAACACCATATATTTT.

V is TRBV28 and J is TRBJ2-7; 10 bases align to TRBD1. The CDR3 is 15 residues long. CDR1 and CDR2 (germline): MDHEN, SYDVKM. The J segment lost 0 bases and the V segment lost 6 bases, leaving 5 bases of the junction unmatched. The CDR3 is CASRRQGASSYEQYF. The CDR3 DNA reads TGTGCCAGCAGACGACAGGGGGCAAGCTCCTACGAGCAGTACTTC.

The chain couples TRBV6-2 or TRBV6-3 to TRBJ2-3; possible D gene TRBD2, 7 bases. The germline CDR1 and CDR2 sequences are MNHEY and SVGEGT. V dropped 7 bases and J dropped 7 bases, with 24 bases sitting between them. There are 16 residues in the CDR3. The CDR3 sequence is CASTPMGGGPGNTQYF. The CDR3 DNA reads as TGTGCCAGCACCCCCATGGGCGGGGGCCCGGGTAATACGCAGTATTTT.

The CDR3 loop is CASSRTGKNIQYF. The CDR3, as DNA: TGTGCCAGCAGCCGGACAGGTAAAAACATTCAGTACTTC. The V and J genes are TRBV5-6 and TRBJ2-4; 7 bases align to TRBD1. The CDR3 consists of 13 residues. The V segment lost 4 bases and the J segment 4 bases; nucleotides outside the gene matches: 2. Germline assignment: CDR1 SGHDT and CDR2 YYEEEE.

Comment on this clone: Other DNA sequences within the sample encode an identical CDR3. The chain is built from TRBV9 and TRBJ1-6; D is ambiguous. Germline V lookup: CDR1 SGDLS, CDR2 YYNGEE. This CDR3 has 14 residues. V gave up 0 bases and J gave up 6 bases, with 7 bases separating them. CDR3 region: CASSVGGSNSPLHF. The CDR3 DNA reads TGTGCCAGCAGCGTAGGCGGAAGTAATTCACCCCTCCACTTT.

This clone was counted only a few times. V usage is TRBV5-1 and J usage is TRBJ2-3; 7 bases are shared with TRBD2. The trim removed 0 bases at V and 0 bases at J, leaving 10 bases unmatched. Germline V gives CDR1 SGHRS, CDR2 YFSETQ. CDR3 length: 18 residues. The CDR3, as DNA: TGCGCCAGCAGCTTGGGCGGGGCGGGGGTCAGTAGCACAGATACGCAGTATTTT. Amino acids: CASSLGGAGVSSTDTQYF.

The CDR3 region is CASSLQGPPLHF. CDR3 nucleotide sequence: TGTGCCAGCAGTCTACAGGGGCCGCCCCTCCACTTT. This chain joins TRBV28 and TRBJ1-6; TRBD1 agrees at 7 bases. Germline V CDR1 and CDR2: MDHEN, SYDVKM. CDR3 length: 12 amino acids. Trimming removed 5 bases from V and 13 bases from J; junction bases left unmatched: 5.

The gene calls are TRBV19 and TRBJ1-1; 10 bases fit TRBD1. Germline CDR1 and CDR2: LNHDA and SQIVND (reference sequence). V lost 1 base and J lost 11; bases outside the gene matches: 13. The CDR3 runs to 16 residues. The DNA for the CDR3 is TGTGCCAGTAGTATAGTACGACCGGGACAGGGGAATTGGGCTTTCTTT. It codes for CASSIVRPGQGNWAFF. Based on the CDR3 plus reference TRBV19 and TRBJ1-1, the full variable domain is DGGITQSPKYLFRKEGQNVTLSCEQNLNHDAMYWYRQDPGQGLRLIYYSQIVNDFQKGDIAEGYSVSREKKESFPLTVTSAQKNPTAFYLCASSIVRPGQGNWAFFGQGTRLTVV.

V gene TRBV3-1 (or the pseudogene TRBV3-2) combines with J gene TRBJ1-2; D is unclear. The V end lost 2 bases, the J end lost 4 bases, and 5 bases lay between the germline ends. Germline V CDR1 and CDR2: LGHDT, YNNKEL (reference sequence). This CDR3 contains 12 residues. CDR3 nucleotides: TGTGCCAGCAGCCAAACGGTCTATGGCTACACCTTC. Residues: CASSQTVYGYTF.

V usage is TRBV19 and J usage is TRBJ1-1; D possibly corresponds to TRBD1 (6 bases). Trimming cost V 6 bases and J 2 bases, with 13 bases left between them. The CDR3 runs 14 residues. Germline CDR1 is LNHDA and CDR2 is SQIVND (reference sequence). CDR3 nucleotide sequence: TGTGCCAGTAGATTCCCAGGGGCCAACACTGAAGCTTTCTTT. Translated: CASRFPGANTEAFF.

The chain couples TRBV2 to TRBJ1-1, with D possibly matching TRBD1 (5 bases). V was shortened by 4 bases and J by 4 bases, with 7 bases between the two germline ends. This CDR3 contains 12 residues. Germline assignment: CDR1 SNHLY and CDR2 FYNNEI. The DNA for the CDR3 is TGTGCCAGCAGTGGACAGACCACTGAAGCTTTCTTT. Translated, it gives CASSGQTTEAFF.

The CDR3 DNA sequence: TGTGCCAGCAGCCCGTGGACGACGCGGGGGAGGACCGGGGAGCTGTTTTTT. This encodes CASSPWTTRGRTGELFF. The gene calls are TRBV9 and TRBJ2-2, with TRBD2 identical over 7 bases. This CDR3 is built from 17 residues. The junction had 14 bases not matched to a gene; V was cut back by 4 bases and J by 5 bases. Germline V gene lookup returns CDR1 SGDLS and CDR2 YYNGEE. The full variable domain, with the rest looked up from reference TRBV9 and TRBJ2-2, is DSGVTQTPKHLITATGQRVTLRCSPRSGDLSVYWYQQSLDQGLQFLIQYYNGEERAKGNILERFSAQQFPDLHSELNLSSLELGDSALYFCASSPWTTRGRTGELFFGEGSRLTVL.

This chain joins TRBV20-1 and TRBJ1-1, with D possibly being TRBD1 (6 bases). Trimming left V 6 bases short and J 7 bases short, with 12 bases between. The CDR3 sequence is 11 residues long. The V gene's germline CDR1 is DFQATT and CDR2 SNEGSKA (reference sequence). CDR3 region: CSARTEFEAFF. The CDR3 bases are TGCAGTGCGCGGACAGAATTTGAAGCTTTCTTT.

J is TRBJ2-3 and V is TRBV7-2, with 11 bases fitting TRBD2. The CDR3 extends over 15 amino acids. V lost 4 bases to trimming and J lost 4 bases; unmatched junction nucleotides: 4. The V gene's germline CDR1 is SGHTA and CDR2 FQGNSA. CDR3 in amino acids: CASSSSGGWADTQYF. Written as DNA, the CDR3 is TGTGCCAGCAGCTCTAGCGGGGGGTGGGCAGATACGCAGTATTTT. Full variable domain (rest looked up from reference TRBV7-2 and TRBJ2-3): GAGVSQSPSNKVTEKGKDVELRCDPISGHTALYWYRQSLGQGLEFLIYFQGNSAPDKSGLPSDRFSAERTGGSVSTLTIQRTQQEDSAVYLCASSSSGGWADTQYFGPGTRLTVL.

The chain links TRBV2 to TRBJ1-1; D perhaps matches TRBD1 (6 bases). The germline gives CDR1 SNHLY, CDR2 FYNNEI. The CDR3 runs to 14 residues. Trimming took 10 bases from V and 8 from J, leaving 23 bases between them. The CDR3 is CAIERTEFREEAFF. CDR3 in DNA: TGTGCCATCGAGAGGACAGAATTCCGAGAAGAAGCTTTCTTT.

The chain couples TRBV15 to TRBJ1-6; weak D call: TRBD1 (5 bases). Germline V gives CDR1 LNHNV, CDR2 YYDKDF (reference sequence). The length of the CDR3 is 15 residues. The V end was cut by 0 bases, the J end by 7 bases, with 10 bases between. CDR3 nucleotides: TGTGCCACCAGCAGAGATTTGGCAGGGAATTCACCCCTCCACTTT. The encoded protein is CATSRDLAGNSPLHF.

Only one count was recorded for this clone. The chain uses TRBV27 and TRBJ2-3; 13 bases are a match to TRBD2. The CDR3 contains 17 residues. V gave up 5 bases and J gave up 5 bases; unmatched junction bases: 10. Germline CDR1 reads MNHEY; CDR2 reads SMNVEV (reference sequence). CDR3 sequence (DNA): TGTGCCAGCAGTCCAGACGGGACTAGCGGGGCGGGAGATACGCAGTATTTT. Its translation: CASSPDGTSGAGDTQYF.

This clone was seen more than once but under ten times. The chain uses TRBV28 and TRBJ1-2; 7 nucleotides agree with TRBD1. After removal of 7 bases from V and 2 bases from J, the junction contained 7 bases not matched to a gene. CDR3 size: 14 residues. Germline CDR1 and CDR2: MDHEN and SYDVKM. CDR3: CASTIQGPNYGYTF. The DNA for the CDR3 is TGTGCCAGCACCATACAGGGGCCGAACTATGGCTACACCTTC.

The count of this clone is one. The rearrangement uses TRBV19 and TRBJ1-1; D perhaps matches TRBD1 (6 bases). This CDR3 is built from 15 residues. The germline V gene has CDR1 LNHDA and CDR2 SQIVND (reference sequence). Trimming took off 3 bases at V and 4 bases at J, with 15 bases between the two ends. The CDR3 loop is CASSIPGGAGTEAFF. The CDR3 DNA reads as TGTGCCAGTAGTATCCCGGGGGGCGCAGGCACTGAAGCTTTCTTT.